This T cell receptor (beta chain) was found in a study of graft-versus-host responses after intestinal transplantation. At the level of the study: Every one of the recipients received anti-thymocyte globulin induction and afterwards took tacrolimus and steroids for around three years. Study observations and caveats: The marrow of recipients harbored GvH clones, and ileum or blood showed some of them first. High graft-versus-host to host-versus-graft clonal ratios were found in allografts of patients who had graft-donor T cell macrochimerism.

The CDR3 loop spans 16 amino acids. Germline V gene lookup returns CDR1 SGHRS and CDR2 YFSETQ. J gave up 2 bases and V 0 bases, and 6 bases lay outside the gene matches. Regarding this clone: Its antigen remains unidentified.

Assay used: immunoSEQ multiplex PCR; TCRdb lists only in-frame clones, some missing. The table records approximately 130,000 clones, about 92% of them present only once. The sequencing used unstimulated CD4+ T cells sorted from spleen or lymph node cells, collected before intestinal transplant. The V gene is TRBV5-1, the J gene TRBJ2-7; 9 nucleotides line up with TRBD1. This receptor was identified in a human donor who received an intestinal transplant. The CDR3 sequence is CASSLADRTGAYEQYF. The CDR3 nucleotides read TGCGCCAGCAGCTTGGCGGATAGGACAGGGGCCTACGAGCAGTACTTC.